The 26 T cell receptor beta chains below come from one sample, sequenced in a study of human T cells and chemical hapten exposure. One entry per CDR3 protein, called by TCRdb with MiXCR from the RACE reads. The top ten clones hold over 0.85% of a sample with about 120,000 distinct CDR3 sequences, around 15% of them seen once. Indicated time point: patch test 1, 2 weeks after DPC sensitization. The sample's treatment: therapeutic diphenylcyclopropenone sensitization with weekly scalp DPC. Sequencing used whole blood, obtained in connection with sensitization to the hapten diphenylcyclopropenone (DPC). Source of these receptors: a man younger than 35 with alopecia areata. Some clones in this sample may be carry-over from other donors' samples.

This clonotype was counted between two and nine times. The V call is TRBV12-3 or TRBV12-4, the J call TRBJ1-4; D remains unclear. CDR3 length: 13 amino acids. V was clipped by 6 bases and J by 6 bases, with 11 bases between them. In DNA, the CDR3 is TGTGCCAGCAGAGGTTACATAGATGAAAAACTGTTTTTT. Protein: CASRGYIDEKLFF.

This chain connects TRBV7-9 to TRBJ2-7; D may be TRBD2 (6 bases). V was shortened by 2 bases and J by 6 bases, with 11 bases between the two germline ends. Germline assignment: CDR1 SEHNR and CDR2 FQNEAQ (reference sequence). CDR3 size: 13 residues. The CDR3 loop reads CASSLMSGSEQYF. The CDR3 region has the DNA TGTGCCAGCAGCTTAATGTCCGGGAGCGAGCAGTACTTC. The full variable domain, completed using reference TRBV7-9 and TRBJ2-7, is DTGVSQNPRHKITKRGQNVTFRCDPISEHNRLYWYRQTLGQGPEFLTYFQNEAQLEKSRLLSDRFSAERPKGSFSTLEIQRTEQGDSAMYLCASSLMSGSEQYFGPGTRLTVT.

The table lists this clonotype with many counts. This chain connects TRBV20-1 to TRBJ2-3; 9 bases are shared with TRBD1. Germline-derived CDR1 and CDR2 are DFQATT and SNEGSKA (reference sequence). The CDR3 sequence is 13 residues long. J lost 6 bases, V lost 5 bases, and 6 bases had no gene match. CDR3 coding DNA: TGCAGTGCTCGGACAGGGGTCCCTGATACGCAGTATTTT. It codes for CSARTGVPDTQYF.

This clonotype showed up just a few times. The CDR3 coding sequence is TGTGCCAGCAGCCAACTACAGAACAATGAGCAGTTCTTC. Translating gives CASSQLQNNEQFF. This chain uses TRBV11-2 with TRBJ2-1; D is undetermined. Per the germline V gene, CDR1 is SGHAT and CDR2 is FQNNGV. This CDR3 contains 13 residues. V gave up 5 bases and J gave up 5 bases, with 10 bases separating them.

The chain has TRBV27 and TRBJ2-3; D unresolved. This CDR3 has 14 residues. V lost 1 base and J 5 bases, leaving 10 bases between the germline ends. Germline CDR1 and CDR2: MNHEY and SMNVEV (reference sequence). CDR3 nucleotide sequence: TGTGCCAGCAGTTTATTCTCATTGGGAGATACGCAGTATTTT. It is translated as CASSLFSLGDTQYF.

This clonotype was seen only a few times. CDR3: CASSKPGQGNEKLFF. The CDR3 DNA reads TGTGCCAGCAGTAAACCGGGACAGGGGAATGAAAAACTGTTTTTT. The rearrangement uses TRBV7-9 and TRBJ1-4; 10 bases are a match to TRBD1. The germline gives CDR1 SEHNR, CDR2 FQNEAQ (reference sequence). V lost 6 bases to trimming and J lost 5 bases; unmatched junction nucleotides: 6. The CDR3 is made up of 15 amino acids.

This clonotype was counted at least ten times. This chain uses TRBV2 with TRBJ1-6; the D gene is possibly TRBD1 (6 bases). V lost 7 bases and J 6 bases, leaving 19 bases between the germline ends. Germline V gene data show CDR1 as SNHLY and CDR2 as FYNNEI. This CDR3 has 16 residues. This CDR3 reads CASTPPAGHLNSPLHF. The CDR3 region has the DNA TGTGCCAGCACCCCCCCGGCGGGACACCTTAATTCACCCCTCCACTTT.

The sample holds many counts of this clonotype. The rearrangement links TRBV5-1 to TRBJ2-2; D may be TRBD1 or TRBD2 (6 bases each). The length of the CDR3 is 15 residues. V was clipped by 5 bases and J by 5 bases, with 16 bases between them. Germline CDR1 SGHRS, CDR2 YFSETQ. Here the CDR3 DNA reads TGCGCCAGCAGGCTTGGGGGGCTGAGAACCGGGGAGCTGTTTTTT. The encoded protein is CASRLGGLRTGELFF.

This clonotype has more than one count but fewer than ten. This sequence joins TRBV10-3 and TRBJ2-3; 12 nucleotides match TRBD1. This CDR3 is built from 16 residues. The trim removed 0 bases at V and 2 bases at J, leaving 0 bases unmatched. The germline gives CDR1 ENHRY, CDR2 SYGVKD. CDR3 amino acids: CAISESGQGATDTQYF. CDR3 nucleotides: TGTGCCATCAGTGAGTCGGGACAGGGGGCCACAGATACGCAGTATTTT.

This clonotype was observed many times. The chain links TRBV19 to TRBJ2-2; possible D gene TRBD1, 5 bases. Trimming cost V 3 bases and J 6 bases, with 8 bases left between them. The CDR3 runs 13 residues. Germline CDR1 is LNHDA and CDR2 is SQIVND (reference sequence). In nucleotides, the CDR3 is TGTGCCAGTAGTATCGCAGGGTCCGGGGAGCTGTTTTTT. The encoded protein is CASSIAGSGELFF.

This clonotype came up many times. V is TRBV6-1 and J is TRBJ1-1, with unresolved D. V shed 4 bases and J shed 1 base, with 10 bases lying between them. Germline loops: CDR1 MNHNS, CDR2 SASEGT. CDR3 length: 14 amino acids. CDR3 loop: CASSAQRENTEAFF. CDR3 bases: TGTGCCAGCAGTGCTCAAAGGGAGAACACTGAAGCTTTCTTT.

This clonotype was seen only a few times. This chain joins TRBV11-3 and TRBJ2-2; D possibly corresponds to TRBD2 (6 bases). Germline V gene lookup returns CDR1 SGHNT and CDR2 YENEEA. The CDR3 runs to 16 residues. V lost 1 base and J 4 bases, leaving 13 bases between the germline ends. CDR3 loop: CASSLGRGSGTGELFF. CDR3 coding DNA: TGTGCCAGCAGCTTAGGTCGGGGGTCAGGCACCGGGGAGCTGTTTTTT.

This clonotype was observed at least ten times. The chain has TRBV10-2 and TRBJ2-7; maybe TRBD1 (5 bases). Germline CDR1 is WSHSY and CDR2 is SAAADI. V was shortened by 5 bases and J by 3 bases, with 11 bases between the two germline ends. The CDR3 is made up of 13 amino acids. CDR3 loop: CASSKQAGYEQYV. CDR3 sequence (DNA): TGCGCCAGCAGTAAACAGGCAGGCTACGAGCAGTACGTC.

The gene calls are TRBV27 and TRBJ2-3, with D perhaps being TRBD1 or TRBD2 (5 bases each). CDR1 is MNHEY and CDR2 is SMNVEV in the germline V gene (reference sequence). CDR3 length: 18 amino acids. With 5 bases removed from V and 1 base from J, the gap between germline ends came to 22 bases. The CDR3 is CASSRRTGLGDRTDTQYF. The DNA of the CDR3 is TGTGCCAGCAGTCGAAGAACCGGACTTGGGGACCGCACAGATACGCAGTATTTT.

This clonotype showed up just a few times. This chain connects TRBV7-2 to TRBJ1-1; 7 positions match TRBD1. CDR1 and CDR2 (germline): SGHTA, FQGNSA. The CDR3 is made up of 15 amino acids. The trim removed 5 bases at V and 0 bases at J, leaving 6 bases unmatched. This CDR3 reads CASSLRGGLNTEAFF. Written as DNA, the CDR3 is TGTGCCAGCAGCCTCAGGGGGGGCCTGAACACTGAAGCTTTCTTT.

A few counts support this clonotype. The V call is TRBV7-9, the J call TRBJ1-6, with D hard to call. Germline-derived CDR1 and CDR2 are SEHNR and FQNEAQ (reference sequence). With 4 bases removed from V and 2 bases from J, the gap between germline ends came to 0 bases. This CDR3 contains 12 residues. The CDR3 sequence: CASSSYNSPLHF. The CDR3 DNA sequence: TGTGCCAGCAGCTCCTATAATTCACCCCTCCACTTT. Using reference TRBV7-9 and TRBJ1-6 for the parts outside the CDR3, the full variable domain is DTGVSQNPRHKITKRGQNVTFRCDPISEHNRLYWYRQTLGQGPEFLTYFQNEAQLEKSRLLSDRFSAERPKGSFSTLEIQRTEQGDSAMYLCASSSYNSPLHFGNGTRLTVT.

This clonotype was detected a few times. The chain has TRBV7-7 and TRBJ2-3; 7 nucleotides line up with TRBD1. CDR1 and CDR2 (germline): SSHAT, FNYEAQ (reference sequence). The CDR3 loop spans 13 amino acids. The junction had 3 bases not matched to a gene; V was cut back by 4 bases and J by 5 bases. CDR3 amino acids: CASSSTGIDTQYF. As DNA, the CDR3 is TGTGCCAGCAGCTCGACAGGGATAGATACGCAGTATTTT.

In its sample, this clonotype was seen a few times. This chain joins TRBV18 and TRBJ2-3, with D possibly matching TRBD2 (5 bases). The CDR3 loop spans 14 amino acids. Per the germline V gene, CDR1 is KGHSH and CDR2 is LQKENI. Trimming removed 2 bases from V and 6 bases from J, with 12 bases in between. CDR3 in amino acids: CASSPTSGLDTQYF. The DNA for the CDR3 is TGTGCCAGCTCACCAACTTCGGGGTTGGATACGCAGTATTTT.

The CDR3 DNA follows: TGTGCCAGCACAGTAGTCACAGATACGCAGTATTTT. This translates into CASTVVTDTQYF. The gene calls are TRBV12-3 or TRBV12-4 and TRBJ2-3; D not certain. Trimming removed 7 bases from V and 2 bases from J, with 7 bases in between. The CDR3 extends over 12 amino acids.

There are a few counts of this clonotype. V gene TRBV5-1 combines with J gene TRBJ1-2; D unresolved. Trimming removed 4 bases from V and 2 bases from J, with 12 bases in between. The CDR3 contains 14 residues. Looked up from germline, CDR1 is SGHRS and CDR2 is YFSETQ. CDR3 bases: TGCGCCAGCAGCGGTTCGGTTACAAACTATGGCTACACCTTC. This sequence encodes CASSGSVTNYGYTF.

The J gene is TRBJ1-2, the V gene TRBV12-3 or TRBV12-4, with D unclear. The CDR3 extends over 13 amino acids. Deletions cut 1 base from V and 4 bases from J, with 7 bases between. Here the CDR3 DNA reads TGTGCCAGCAGTTTAGAAGGTTCCTATGGCTACACCTTC. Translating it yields CASSLEGSYGYTF.

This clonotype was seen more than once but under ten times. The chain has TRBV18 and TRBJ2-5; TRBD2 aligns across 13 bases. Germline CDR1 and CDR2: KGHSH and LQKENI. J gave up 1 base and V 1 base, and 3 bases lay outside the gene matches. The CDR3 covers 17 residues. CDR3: CASSPQWTSGGQETQYF. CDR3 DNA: TGTGCCAGCTCACCACAGTGGACTAGCGGGGGCCAAGAGACCCAGTACTTC.

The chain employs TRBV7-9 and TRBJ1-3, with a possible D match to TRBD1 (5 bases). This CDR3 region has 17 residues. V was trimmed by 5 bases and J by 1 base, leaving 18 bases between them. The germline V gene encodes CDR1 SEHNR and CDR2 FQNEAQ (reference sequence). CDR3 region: CASSPQPDRRSGNTIYF. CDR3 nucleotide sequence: TGTGCCAGCAGCCCCCAGCCCGACAGACGATCTGGAAACACCATATATTTT.

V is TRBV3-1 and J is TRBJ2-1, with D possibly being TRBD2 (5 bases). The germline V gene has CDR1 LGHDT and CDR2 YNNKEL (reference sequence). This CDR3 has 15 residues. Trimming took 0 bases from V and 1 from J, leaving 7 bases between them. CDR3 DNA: TGTGCCAGCAGCCAAGATCCGGGGTCCTACAATGAGCAGTTCTTC. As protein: CASSQDPGSYNEQFF.

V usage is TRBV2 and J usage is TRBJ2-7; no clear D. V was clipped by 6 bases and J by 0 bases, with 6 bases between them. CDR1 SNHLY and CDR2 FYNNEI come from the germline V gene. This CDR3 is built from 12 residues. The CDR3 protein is CASRDLSYEQYF. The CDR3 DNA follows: TGTGCCAGCAGGGACCTCTCCTACGAGCAGTACTTC. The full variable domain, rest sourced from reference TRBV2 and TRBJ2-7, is EPEVTQTPSHQVTQMGQEVILRCVPISNHLYFYWYRQILGQKVEFLVSFYNNEISEKSEIFDDQFSVERPDGSNFTLKIRSTKLEDSAMYFCASRDLSYEQYFGPGTRLTVT.

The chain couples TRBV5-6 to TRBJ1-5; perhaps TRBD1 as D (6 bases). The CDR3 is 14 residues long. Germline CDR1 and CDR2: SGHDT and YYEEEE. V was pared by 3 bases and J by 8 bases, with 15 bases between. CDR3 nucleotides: TGTGCCAGCAGCTCGCAGGGGAGGCTGGAGCCCCAGCATTTT. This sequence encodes CASSSQGRLEPQHF.